The present TCR beta chain was sequenced within a study of T cell responses to AZD1222 COVID-19 vaccine. This clone was recorded many times. What it binds is unknown. Here immunoSEQ multiplex PCR was the method, and the copy in TCRdb shows in-frame clones only, minus some. Found here are about 110,000 clones, roughly 90% of them singletons; the top ten hold roughly 14%. Study outcomes and limitations: Regions left unmutated in variants are reportedly the target of nearly half of spike-specific TCRs. CD4 TCRs linked to vaccination spanned spike, dominating at 160-218 and 743-854.

The TCR comes from an adult who received the AZD1222 COVID-19 vaccine. Material: peripheral blood, obtained 28 days after the second AZD1222 dose.

The CDR3 region has the DNA TGTGCCAGCAGCCCGAATAGGGGGGTCGGAGATACGCAGTATTTT. It codes for CASSPNRGVGDTQYF. This rearrangement joins TRBV5-4 to TRBJ2-3; either TRBD1 or TRBD2 may supply D (6 bases each). V lost 4 bases, J lost 5 bases, and 17 bases lay in between. The CDR3 runs 15 residues. Per the germline V gene, CDR1 is SGHNT and CDR2 is YYREEE (reference sequence). The complete variable domain, with remaining parts taken from reference TRBV5-4 and TRBJ2-3, reads ETGVTQSPTHLIKTRGQQVTLRCSSQSGHNTVSWYQQALGQGPQFIFQYYREEENGRGNFPPRFSGLQFPNYSSELNVNALELDDSALYLCASSPNRGVGDTQYFGPGTRLTVL.